Below are 10 T cell receptor beta chains sequenced from a single sample in a study of cytomegalovirus exposure and HLA in healthy donors. Measured with immunoSEQ multiplex PCR; TCRdb has only the in-frame clones, and not every one. Here the sample spans some 98,000 clones, around nine tenths being singletons. Sequencing was performed on PBMCs. The source of these receptors is a woman in her 30s in good health and CMV-seronegative.

The chain recombines TRBV6-1 with TRBJ1-5; D perhaps matches TRBD1 (6 bases). The CDR3 length is 14 residues. Germline V CDR1 and CDR2: MNHNS, SASEGT. V dropped 1 base and J dropped 6 bases, with 10 bases sitting between them. The DNA of the CDR3 is TGTGCCAGCAGTGAAGGGGCAGGGGTTCAGCCCCAGCATTTT. Translation gives CASSEGAGVQPQHF.

The V call is TRBV11-3, the J call TRBJ2-1; tentatively, D is TRBD2 (6 bases). Germline V gives CDR1 SGHNT, CDR2 YENEEA. The CDR3 covers 15 residues. V was clipped by 3 bases and J by 0 bases, with 9 bases between them. The CDR3 region is CASSLGTFSYNEQFF. For the CDR3, the DNA is TGTGCCAGCAGCTTGGGGACTTTCTCCTACAATGAGCAGTTCTTC.

V gene TRBV5-4 combines with J gene TRBJ2-1; D gene uncertain. The CDR3 runs 12 residues. V dropped 0 bases and J dropped 6 bases, with 4 bases sitting between them. Looked up from germline, CDR1 is SGHNT and CDR2 is YYREEE (reference sequence). The CDR3 loop is CASSLVSNEQFF. The CDR3 DNA reads as TGTGCCAGCAGCTTGGTCAGCAATGAGCAGTTCTTC.

This chain joins TRBV11-3 and TRBJ2-5, with D hard to call. CDR3 length equals 13 residues. The V end was cut by 0 bases, the J end by 3 bases, with 5 bases between. In germline, CDR1 is SGHNT, CDR2 YENEEA. The CDR3 DNA sequence: TGTGCCAGCAGCTTAGACTCAGAAGAGACCCAGTACTTC. Translation: CASSLDSEETQYF.

The chain joins TRBV28 to TRBJ2-7, with TRBD1 matching over 8 bases. CDR1 is MDHEN, CDR2 SYDVKM, per germline. This CDR3 has 18 amino acids. V trimming: 1 base; J trimming: 3 bases; junction bases outside the gene matches: 14. Written as DNA, the CDR3 is TGTGCCAGCAGTTTATTGGACCTGCCAAGGACAGGGTACTACGAGCAGTACTTC. Amino acid sequence: CASSLLDLPRTGYYEQYF.

This rearrangement joins TRBV11-1 to TRBJ1-1, with a weak D call TRBD1 (6 bases). V shed 4 bases and J shed 4 bases, with 13 bases lying between them. The V gene's germline CDR1 is SGHAT and CDR2 FQDESV (reference sequence). This CDR3 has 14 amino acids. The CDR3 reads CASSSLQGSTEAFF. CDR3 in DNA: TGTGCCAGCAGCTCGTTACAGGGTAGCACTGAAGCTTTCTTT.

The J gene is TRBJ1-3, the V gene TRBV27, with D hard to call. V gave up 3 bases and J gave up 8 bases, with 20 bases separating them. The CDR3 length is 16 residues. Germline V gene data show CDR1 as MNHEY and CDR2 as SMNVEV (reference sequence). CDR3: CASSFSGETSWHTIYF. The CDR3 DNA reads TGTGCCAGCAGTTTCTCTGGGGAGACATCCTGGCACACCATATATTTT.

The J gene is TRBJ1-1, the V gene TRBV6-6; the D gene is possibly TRBD1 (6 bases). The V gene's germline CDR1 is MNHNY and CDR2 SVGAGI (reference sequence). The ends were cut back, 2 bases at V and 6 bases at J, with 16 bases in the middle. CDR3 length: 15 amino acids. CDR3 residues: CASSYPRRGASEAFF. The CDR3 DNA is TGTGCCAGCAGTTACCCGAGGCGGGGGGCCTCTGAAGCTTTCTTT.

This clone has a handful of counts. The chain has TRBV6-1 and TRBJ1-5; D ambiguous. V lost 3 bases and J 6 bases, leaving 12 bases between the germline ends. The CDR3 covers 14 residues. The germline gives CDR1 MNHNS, CDR2 SASEGT. The CDR3 DNA sequence: TGTGCCAGCAGTGATATGCTTACACCTCAGCCCCAGCATTTT. Its translation is CASSDMLTPQPQHF.

The chain links TRBV4-2 to TRBJ2-3; 15 bases are shared with TRBD2. Per germline, CDR1 LGHNA and CDR2 YNFKEQ. The CDR3 has 17 amino acids. Germline trimming cut 3 bases from V and 0 bases from J; bases unmatched to any gene: 1. CDR3 nucleotides: TGTGCCAGCAGCCAGGGACTAGCGGGGGGTAGCACAGATACGCAGTATTTT. It specifies CASSQGLAGGSTDTQYF.